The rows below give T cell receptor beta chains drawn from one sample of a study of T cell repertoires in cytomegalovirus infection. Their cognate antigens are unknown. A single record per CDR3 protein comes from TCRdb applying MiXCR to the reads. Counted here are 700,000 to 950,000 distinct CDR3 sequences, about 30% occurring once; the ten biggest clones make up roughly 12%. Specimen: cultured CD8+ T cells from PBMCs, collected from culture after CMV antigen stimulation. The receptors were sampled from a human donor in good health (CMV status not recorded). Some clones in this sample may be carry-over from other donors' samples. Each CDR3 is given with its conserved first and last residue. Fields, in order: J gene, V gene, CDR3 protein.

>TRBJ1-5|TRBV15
CATSRDRQPQHF
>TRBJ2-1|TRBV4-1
CASSQIFPLGYNEQFF
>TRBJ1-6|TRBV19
CASSMRRERGSPLHF
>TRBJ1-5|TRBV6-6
CASSYEASRAGNQPQHF
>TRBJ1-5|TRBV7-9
CASSPTDRGSNQPQHF
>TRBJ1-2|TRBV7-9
CASSPGQGDFVNYGYTF
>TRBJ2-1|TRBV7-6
CVSSFISGTSGGRAPNEQFF
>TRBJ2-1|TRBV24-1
CATSERRRYNEQFF
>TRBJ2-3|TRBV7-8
CASSLRGAREDTQYF
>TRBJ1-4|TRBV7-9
CASSRVSLGTSNEKLFF
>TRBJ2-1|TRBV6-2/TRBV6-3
CASSLRAGGLVNEQFF
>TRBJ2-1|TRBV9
CASRPPGTLFYNEQFF
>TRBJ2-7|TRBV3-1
CASVGPTYEQYF
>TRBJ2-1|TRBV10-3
CAISGRTSGALSYNEQFF
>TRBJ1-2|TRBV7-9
CASSLAGGQNYGYTF
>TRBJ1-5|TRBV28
CASSLASAVWDQPQHF
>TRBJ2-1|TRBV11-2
CASSFFEPPGREQFF
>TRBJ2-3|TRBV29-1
CSVEFIARTDTQYF
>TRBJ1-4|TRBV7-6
CASSPTRHATNEKLFF
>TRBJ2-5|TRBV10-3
CAISAIILREGGQETQYF
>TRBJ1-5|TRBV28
CASSRQGWKGNQPQHF
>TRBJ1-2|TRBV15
CATSRDFTGGIYGYTF
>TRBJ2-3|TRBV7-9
CAVGGAPRDTQYF
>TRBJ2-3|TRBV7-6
CASSSDWEQGRSADTQYF
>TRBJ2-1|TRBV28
CASSLLLAGGYNEQFF
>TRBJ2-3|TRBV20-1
CSARTPIEQYF
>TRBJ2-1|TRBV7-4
CASSQASGGAFEQFF
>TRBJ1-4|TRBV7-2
CASSSPGQPNEKLFF
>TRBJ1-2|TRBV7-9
CASRLPDDYGYTF
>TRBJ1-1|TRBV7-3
CANSLGEEYYTEAFF
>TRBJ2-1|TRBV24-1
CATSDPGLAGGIYNEQFF
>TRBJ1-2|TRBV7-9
CASSLGWDIIYGYTF
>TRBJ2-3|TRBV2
CASSEEGASTDTQYF
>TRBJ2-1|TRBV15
CATSLRLSGGLNEQFF
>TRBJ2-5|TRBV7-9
CASSHGSSDALGETQYF
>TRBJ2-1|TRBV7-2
CASSSPPLSGGSYNEQFF
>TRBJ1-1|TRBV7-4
CASSPGSHLGMNTEAFF
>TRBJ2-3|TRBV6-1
CASSYILAGGLTDTQYF
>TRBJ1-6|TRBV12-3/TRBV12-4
CASSFGRGGAPEQALHF
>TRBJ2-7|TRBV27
CASRQGDYEQYF
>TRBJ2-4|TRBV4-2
CASSQESGVNIQYF
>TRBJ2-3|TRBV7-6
CTSSSRDTTGDTQYF
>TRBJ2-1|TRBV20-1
CSATDRGYNEQFF
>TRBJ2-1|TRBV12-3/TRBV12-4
CASSFSIGGGEKRSYNEQFF
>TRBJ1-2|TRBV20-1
CSAPWDYGYTF
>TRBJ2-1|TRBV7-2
CASSLKDPARSSYNEQFF